Listed here are 13 T cell receptor beta chains from one sample, sequenced in a study of shared clonotypes between healthy human individuals. The protocol was immunoSEQ multiplex PCR, while the TCRdb copy is restricted to in-frame clones and leaves out a portion. The sample lists roughly 650,000 clones, around 97% seen once, with 0.057% in the top ten. Source material: naive CD4+ T cells sorted from blood. Subset described: CD45RA+ positively selected. All receptors come from a woman between 25 and 40 years old in good health.

CDR3 coding DNA: TGTGCCAGCAGCTTAGGGATGCCCGGGGAGCTGTTTTTT. This gives the protein CASSLGMPGELFF. The chain employs TRBV7-2 and TRBJ2-2; the D is unclear. Germline lookup yields CDR1 SGHTA and CDR2 FQGNSA. The CDR3 has 13 residues. V dropped 1 base and J dropped 6 bases, with 6 bases sitting between them.

Written as DNA, the CDR3 is TGTGCCTGGAGCAGGACTTGGGGCACTGAAGCTTTCTTT. This translates into CAWSRTWGTEAFF. The chain employs TRBV30 and TRBJ1-1; D remains unclear. The CDR3 contains 13 residues. Trimming stripped 3 bases from V and 4 bases from J, with 12 bases between. Germline V gives CDR1 GTSNPN, CDR2 SVGIG (reference sequence).

The gene calls are TRBV29-1 and TRBJ2-3; the match to TRBD2 covers 7 bases. This CDR3 spans 13 amino acids. Trimming at V came to 5 bases and at J to 0 bases, leaving 2 bases not matched to a gene. Germline CDR1 is SQVTM and CDR2 is ANQGSEA. This CDR3 is CSVLSGSTDTQYF. DNA for the CDR3: TGCAGCGTTCTTAGCGGGAGCACAGATACGCAGTATTTT.

The J gene is TRBJ2-2, the V gene TRBV10-3; D gene uncertain. The germline gives CDR1 ENHRY, CDR2 SYGVKD. V lost 3 bases, J lost 5 bases, and 4 bases lay in between. The CDR3 runs 12 residues. CDR3 sequence: CAISDRTGELFF. CDR3 bases: TGTGCCATCAGTGACAGAACCGGGGAGCTGTTTTTT.

As DNA, the CDR3 is TGCGCCGTACCTCGAGGGGAGTATTCTGGAAACACCATATATTTT. As protein: CAVPRGEYSGNTIYF. The chain is built from TRBV10-2 and TRBJ1-3; maybe TRBD1 (5 bases). The CDR3 spans 15 residues. The germline V and J ends were trimmed by 11 bases and 1 base, with 18 bases remaining between them. Germline V gives CDR1 WSHSY, CDR2 SAAADI.

This chain links TRBV29-1 with TRBJ2-2; the match to TRBD2 covers 8 bases. The V gene's germline CDR1 is SQVTM and CDR2 ANQGSEA. The CDR3 contains 14 residues. The J segment lost 1 base and the V segment lost 7 bases, leaving 5 bases of the junction unmatched. The CDR3 sequence is CSASGRKNTGELFF. DNA for the CDR3: TGCAGCGCGAGCGGGAGAAAGAACACCGGGGAGCTGTTTTTT.

The chain combines TRBV29-1 with TRBJ2-7; 7 positions match TRBD1. The length of the CDR3 is 13 residues. V lost 2 bases, J lost 6 bases, and 7 bases stayed unmatched. CDR1 is SQVTM, CDR2 ANQGSEA, per germline. The CDR3 is CSVEMTGSGEQYF. In nucleotides, the CDR3 is TGCAGCGTTGAAATGACAGGGAGTGGCGAGCAGTACTTC.

The J gene is TRBJ2-1, the V gene TRBV6-5; TRBD2 is a possible D gene (6 bases). Between the trimmed V and J ends, which lost 3 bases and 3 bases, there was a span of 9 bases. CDR3 length: 14 amino acids. Germline assignment: CDR1 MNHEY and CDR2 SVGAGI. The CDR3 region has the DNA TGTGCCAGCAGTTATACTAGCAGCTACAATGAGCAGTTCTTC. Amino acids: CASSYTSSYNEQFF.

V is TRBV29-1 and J is TRBJ1-1; D unresolved. Per germline, CDR1 SQVTM and CDR2 ANQGSEA. V shed 7 bases and J shed 0 bases, with 12 bases lying between them. The CDR3 consists of 13 residues. This chain's CDR3 is CSALTDLNTEAFF. CDR3 nucleotides: TGCAGCGCTCTGACGGATTTGAACACTGAAGCTTTCTTT.

Points on this clone: At the DNA level, this CDR3 is encoded by other sequences in the same sample as well. The chain carries TRBV28 and TRBJ2-3; D remains ambiguous. V was cut by 6 bases and J by 2 bases, with 6 bases left in between. Looked up from germline, CDR1 is MDHEN and CDR2 is SYDVKM. The CDR3 totals 12 residues. The CDR3 loop is CASSLTTDTQYF. The CDR3 DNA follows: TGTGCCAGCAGCCTTACCACAGATACGCAGTATTTT.

This chain connects TRBV28 to TRBJ1-1; D not resolved. Germline-derived CDR1 and CDR2 are MDHEN and SYDVKM. The V end lost 3 bases, the J end lost 4 bases, and 12 bases lay between the germline ends. This CDR3 is 14 amino acids long. The CDR3 loop is CASSFSLRSTEAFF. Here the CDR3 DNA reads TGTGCCAGCAGTTTTTCGTTGAGGAGCACTGAAGCTTTCTTT. The whole variable domain, remainder taken from reference TRBV28 and TRBJ1-1, is DVKVTQSSRYLVKRTGEKVFLECVQDMDHENMFWYRQDPGLGLRLIYFSYDVKMKEKGDIPEGYSVSREKKERFSLILESASTNQTSMYLCASSFSLRSTEAFFGQGTRLTVV.

For the CDR3, the DNA is TGTGCCAGCAGCAACCTGGACAGGGGTGTCTACGAGCAGTACTTC. It encodes CASSNLDRGVYEQYF. The chain is built from TRBV21-1 and TRBJ2-7; the table calls TRBD1, which could not be checked here. TRBV21-1 is a pseudogene segment. This CDR3 region has 15 residues.

Turning to this clone: The junction does not match germline at one end; this may be a read error. The genes are TRBV18 and TRBJ2-7; 13 bases map to TRBD2. CDR1 KGHSH and CDR2 LQKENI come from the germline V gene. The CDR3 contains 16 residues. The CDR3 sequence is CASSPRGTSGKYGQYF. In nucleotides, the CDR3 is TGTGCCAGCTCACCAAGGGGGACTAGCGGGAAGTACGGGCAGTACTTC. The complete variable domain, with remaining parts taken from reference TRBV18 and TRBJ2-7, reads NAGVMQNPRHLVRRRGQEARLRCSPMKGHSHVYWYRQLPEEGLKFMVYLQKENIIDESGMPKERFSAEFPKEGPSILRIQQVVRGDSAAYFCASSPRGTSGKYGQYFGPGTRLTVT.